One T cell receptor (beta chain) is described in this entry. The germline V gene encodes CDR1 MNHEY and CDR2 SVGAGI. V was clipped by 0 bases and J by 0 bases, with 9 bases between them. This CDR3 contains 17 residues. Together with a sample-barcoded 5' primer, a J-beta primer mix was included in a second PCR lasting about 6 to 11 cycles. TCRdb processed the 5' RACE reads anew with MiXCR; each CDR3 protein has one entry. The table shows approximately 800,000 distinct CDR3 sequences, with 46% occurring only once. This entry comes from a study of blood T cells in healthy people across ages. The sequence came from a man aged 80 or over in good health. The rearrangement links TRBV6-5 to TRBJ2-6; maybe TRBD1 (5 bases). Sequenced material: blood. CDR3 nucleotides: TGTGCCAGCAGTTACTCGAAGGGGCTCTCTGGGGCCAACGTCCTGACTTTC. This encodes CASSYSKGLSGANVLTF.